Included here is one T cell receptor beta chain sequence, with context. Sequencing was performed with immunoSEQ multiplex PCR; in TCRdb, only in-frame clones are kept and a portion is missing. Counted here are tens of thousands of clones, about 93% occurring once; the ten biggest clones make up roughly 7%. The data were obtained in a study of T cell changes during pregnancy in multiple sclerosis. The V end was cut by 4 bases, the J end by 2 bases, with 9 bases between. Germline CDR1 SGHNT, CDR2 YYREEE (reference sequence). The CDR3 runs 13 residues. The material sequenced was CD8+ T cells from peripheral blood mononuclear cells, taken in the third trimester of pregnancy. The receptor comes from a female donor with multiple sclerosis, enrolled in a pregnancy study. The chain carries TRBV5-4 and TRBJ1-1; possible D gene TRBD1, 5 bases. The CDR3 DNA follows: TGTGCCAGCAGCCGGACACCCAACACTGAAGCTTTCTTT. Translating it yields CASSRTPNTEAFF.